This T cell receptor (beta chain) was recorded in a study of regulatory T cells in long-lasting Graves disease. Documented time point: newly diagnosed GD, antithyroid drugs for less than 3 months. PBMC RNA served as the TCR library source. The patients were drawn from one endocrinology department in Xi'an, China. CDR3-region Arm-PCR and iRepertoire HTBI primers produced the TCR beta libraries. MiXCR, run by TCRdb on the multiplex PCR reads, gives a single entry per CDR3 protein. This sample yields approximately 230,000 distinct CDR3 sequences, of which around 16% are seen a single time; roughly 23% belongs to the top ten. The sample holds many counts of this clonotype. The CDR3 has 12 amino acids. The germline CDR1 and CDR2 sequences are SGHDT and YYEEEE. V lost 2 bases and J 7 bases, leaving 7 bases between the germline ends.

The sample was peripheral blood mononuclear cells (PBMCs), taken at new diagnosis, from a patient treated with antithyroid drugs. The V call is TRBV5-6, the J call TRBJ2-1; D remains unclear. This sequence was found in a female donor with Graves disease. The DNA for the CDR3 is TGTGCCAGCAGCTTACGTAGGAATGAGCAGTTCTTC. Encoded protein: CASSLRRNEQFF.